This T cell receptor (beta chain) derives from a study of T cell changes during pregnancy in multiple sclerosis. The protocol was immunoSEQ multiplex PCR, while the TCRdb copy is restricted to in-frame clones and leaves out a portion. The table has 40,000 to 50,000 clones, about nine tenths seen once. This clone was recorded only once. In germline, CDR1 is SEHNR, CDR2 FQNEAQ (reference sequence). Trimming stripped 5 bases from V and 0 bases from J, with 9 bases between. This CDR3 spans 14 amino acids. V gene TRBV7-9 combines with J gene TRBJ2-3; maybe TRBD2 (6 bases). Source: CD4+ T cells from peripheral blood mononuclear cells, taken in the first trimester of pregnancy. The sequence derives from a female donor with multiple sclerosis, enrolled in a pregnancy study. The CDR3: CASSQGLSTDTQYF. The CDR3 nucleotides read TGTGCCAGCAGCCAGGGACTTAGCACAGATACGCAGTATTTT.